This entry lists 3 T cell receptor beta chains sequenced from one sample in a study of radiotherapy plus CTLA-4 blockade in lung cancer. The protocol was immunoSEQ multiplex PCR, while the TCRdb copy is restricted to in-frame clones and leaves out a portion. Among roughly 98,000 clones listed, 82% were seen once. The starting material was peripheral blood, obtained from a patient treated with radiotherapy plus ipilimumab. The receptors shown here come from a human donor with non-small cell lung cancer who had a partial response to radiotherapy plus ipilimumab.

This chain joins TRBV29-1 and TRBJ1-2; D gene ambiguous. Germline CDR1 SQVTM, CDR2 ANQGSEA. CDR3 size: 14 residues. V gave up 3 bases and J gave up 6 bases, with 17 bases separating them. In DNA form, the CDR3 reads TGCAGCGTTGACATCATGGGCCTGGGCGATGGCTACACCTTC. Translated: CSVDIMGLGDGYTF.

The chain is built from TRBV27 and TRBJ2-7, with a tentative D call TRBD2 (6 bases). CDR1 and CDR2 from the germline V gene are MNHEY and SMNVEV (reference sequence). The CDR3 has 14 residues. V was trimmed by 3 bases and J by 3 bases, leaving 12 bases between them. CDR3 residues: CASSFGGAHYEQYF. The CDR3 bases are TGTGCCAGCAGTTTTGGAGGGGCTCACTACGAGCAGTACTTC.

The chain joins TRBV27 to TRBJ1-6; 8 bases map to TRBD1. Trimming removed 7 bases from V and 7 bases from J; junction bases left unmatched: 9. Germline V CDR1 and CDR2: MNHEY, SMNVEV (reference sequence). The CDR3 spans 15 residues. CDR3: CASNSGTGLNSPLHF. The CDR3 bases are TGTGCCAGCAATTCCGGGACAGGTCTAAATTCACCCCTCCACTTT.